This TCR beta chain was observed in a study of blood T cell repertoires in COVID-19. On the study more broadly: Whether acute or convalescent, the COVID-19 samples came from the United States, Italy and Spain. PBMCs, B-cell-depleted T cells, or T cells were the source of the cDNA or gDNA that made up the material.

J was trimmed by 0 bases and V by 4 bases; bases with no gene match: 8. The CDR3 contains 16 residues. The germline gives CDR1 KGHSH, CDR2 LQKENI. Original processing notes: Researchers report that nucleated cell counts were estimated from reference gene primer amplification. The method was immunoSEQ multiplex PCR; TCRdb's version includes in-frame clones alone and lacks a portion of them. Clone size and V and J calls were adopted from that table, with D and trimming inferred from the DNA. Of 68,000 or so clones listed, 80% to 90% are singletons. The sequenced sample was peripheral blood. The origin of this receptor is a man aged 50-59 years with acute or convalescent COVID-19. The V and J genes are TRBV18 and TRBJ1-1; 7 positions agree with TRBD1. This chain's CDR3 is CASSRTTDRMNTEAFF. The CDR3 DNA is TGTGCCAGCTCACGGACAACGGACAGGATGAACACTGAAGCTTTCTTT. Looking up the rest from reference TRBV18 and TRBJ1-1 gives the full variable domain: NAGVMQNPRHLVRRRGQEARLRCSPMKGHSHVYWYRQLPEEGLKFMVYLQKENIIDESGMPKERFSAEFPKEGPSILRIQQVVRGDSAAYFCASSRTTDRMNTEAFFGQGTRLTVV.